This T cell receptor (beta chain) was captured in a study of human T cells and chemical hapten exposure. Study-level information: Upper inner arm skin measuring about 2 cm by about 2 cm received 2% DPC for sensitization. DPC 0.01% went on the upper back by patch test, with reading at 6 days. The patients, most of them female, presented with alopecia areata, totalis or universalis. General study results and limits: Positively correlated with patch test score were the counts of PT1 expanded TCRs.

This clonotype showed up many times. Its matching antigen is unknown. The time point is: pre-sensitization, week 0. The treatment denotes: therapeutic diphenylcyclopropenone sensitization with weekly scalp DPC. TCRdb called the RACE reads again in MiXCR, with one record for every CDR3 protein. The sample lists 95,000 to 150,000 distinct CDR3 sequences; 13% were seen once. With 1 base clipped from V and 4 bases from J, the junction kept 5 bases outside the gene matches. Germline V gene sequence: CDR1 LGHNA, CDR2 YNFKEQ. The CDR3 is 15 residues long. The chain joins TRBV4-2 to TRBJ2-3, with 7 bases lining up with TRBD1. The material was whole blood, obtained in connection with sensitization to the hapten diphenylcyclopropenone (DPC). This TCR derives from a woman under 30 with alopecia areata. Some clones in this sample may be carry-over from other donors' samples. The CDR3 is CASSQGQGVADTQYF. In nucleotides, the CDR3 is TGTGCCAGCAGCCAAGGACAGGGTGTTGCAGATACGCAGTATTTT.